These T cell receptor beta chains were read from a single sample in a study of STAT3 mutations in large granular lymphocyte leukemia. Sequencing was performed with immunoSEQ multiplex PCR; in TCRdb, only in-frame clones are kept and a portion is missing. The sample contains approximately 30,000 clones, more than 60% of which appear only once. Sequenced input: peripheral blood mononuclear cells. These receptors came from a woman in her forties or fifties with T-cell large granular lymphocyte leukemia. Some clones in this sample may be carry-over from other donors' samples. The CDR3 runs from the conserved cysteine through the conserved F or W. A D gene is named only where the DNA matches it firmly. Clone size appears in some rows only: once, few, many, or a class for an expanded clone.

CDR3 protein,CDR3 DNA,J gene,D gene,clone size,V gene
CASSLIGTNTGELFF,TGCGCCAGCAGCTTGATTGGGACGAACACCGGGGAGCTGTTTTTT,TRBJ2-2,-,-,TRBV5-1
CASSLAGGPTDTQYF,TGTGCCAGCAGCTTGGCGGGAGGCCCCACAGATACGCAGTATTTT,TRBJ2-3,TRBD2,few,TRBV7-2
CASSTPPGGTQYF,TGTGCCAGCAGCACCCCCCCGGGGGGTACGCAGTATTTT,TRBJ2-3,TRBD2,-,TRBV7-2
CASSLTGIEAFF,TGTGCCAGCAGCTTAACAGGGATTGAAGCTTTCTTT,TRBJ1-1,-,-,TRBV5-4
CASSLGSGANVLTF,TGTGCCAGCAGCTTGGGCTCTGGGGCCAACGTCCTGACTTTC,TRBJ2-6,-,-,TRBV7-8
CASNVQGAGGYTF,TGTGCCAGCAATGTACAGGGGGCGGGTGGCTACACCTTC,TRBJ1-2,TRBD1,-,TRBV2
CASSPVLAGVYKDTQYF,TGTGCCAGCTCACCAGTACTAGCGGGAGTATATAAAGATACGCAGTATTTT,TRBJ2-3,TRBD2,-,TRBV18
CASSRTGRQETQYF,TGTGCCAGCAGTCGGACAGGGCGGCAAGAGACCCAGTACTTC,TRBJ2-5,TRBD1,-,TRBV7-3
CASSYQGQGVEQAFF,TGCGCCAGCAGCTACCAGGGACAGGGGGTCGAACAGGCTTTCTTT,TRBJ1-1,TRBD1,-,TRBV5-1
CASSLGGGGAGELFF,TGTGCCAGCAGCTTGGGCGGCGGGGGGGCCGGGGAGCTGTTTTTT,TRBJ2-2,TRBD2,few,TRBV5-4
CASSLWYREGANQPQHF,TGTGCCAGCAGCTTGTGGTACAGGGAGGGGGCCAATCAGCCCCAGCATTTT,TRBJ1-5,TRBD1,-,TRBV5-6
CASSEGRTSTDTQYF,TGTGCCAGCAGTGAGGGGAGGACTAGCACAGATACGCAGTATTTT,TRBJ2-3,-,-,TRBV2
CASSSRLAGLYEQYF,TGTGCCAGCAGTTCGAGACTAGCGGGGCTCTACGAGCAGTACTTC,TRBJ2-7,TRBD2,-,TRBV27
CASSKGVRPPGTYEQYF,TGTGCCAGCAGCAAAGGAGTGAGACCCCCGGGGACCTACGAGCAGTACTTC,TRBJ2-7,-,-,TRBV21-1
CASSVTGTTQETQYF,TGTGCCAGCAGCGTAACCGGGACTACACAAGAGACCCAGTACTTC,TRBJ2-5,TRBD2,once,TRBV9
CASSLVTSGLTYEQYF,TGTGCCAGCAGCTTAGTTACCAGCGGCTTGACTTACGAGCAGTACTTC,TRBJ2-7,-,-,TRBV11-2
CASSLAPPQGANYGYTF,TGCGCCAGCAGCCTGGCCCCTCCTCAGGGTGCTAACTATGGCTACACCTTC,TRBJ1-2,-,-,TRBV5-1
CASSPLQSTGELFF,TGTGCCAGCTCACCATTACAGAGCACCGGGGAGCTGTTTTTT,TRBJ2-2,-,few,TRBV18
CASSLRGSHSYEQYF,TGCGCCAGCAGCTTGAGAGGGAGTCACTCCTACGAGCAGTACTTC,TRBJ2-7,-,-,TRBV5-1
CASSYSWGFYNEQFF,TGTGCCAGCAGTTACTCGTGGGGGTTCTACAATGAGCAGTTCTTC,TRBJ2-1,-,-,TRBV6-5
CASSFLDTNYGYTF,TGTGCCAGCAGTTTTTTAGACACCAACTATGGCTACACCTTC,TRBJ1-2,-,-,TRBV28
CASSIQRVNTGELFF,TGTGCCAGTAGTATCCAGCGGGTGAACACCGGGGAGCTGTTTTTT,TRBJ2-2,-,-,TRBV19
CASSWGQGVNEQYF,TGTGCCAGCAGCTGGGGACAGGGGGTCAACGAGCAGTACTTC,TRBJ2-7,TRBD1,-,TRBV13
CSVTIAGGGTQYF,TGCAGCGTTACTATAGCGGGAGGGGGGACCCAGTACTTC,TRBJ2-5,TRBD2,-,TRBV29-1
CAWRGGQTPNTGELFF,TGTGCCTGGAGGGGTGGGCAGACGCCGAACACCGGGGAGCTGTTTTTT,TRBJ2-2,-,-,TRBV30
CAWKQVFAAGANVLTF,TGTGCCTGGAAGCAGGTTTTTGCCGCTGGGGCCAACGTCCTGACTTTC,TRBJ2-6,-,once,TRBV30
CASSPINRERRGYTF,TGTGCCAGCTCACCCATTAACAGGGAGCGGCGAGGCTACACCTTC,TRBJ1-2,-,-,TRBV18
CASSSRTSGTYEQYF,TGTGCCAGTAGTTCCCGGACTAGCGGGACCTACGAGCAGTACTTC,TRBJ2-7,TRBD2,few,TRBV19
CASSLSAGGNDEQYF,TGTGCCAGCAGCTTATCGGCAGGGGGCAACGACGAGCAGTACTTC,TRBJ2-7,TRBD1,medium-sized,TRBV7-9
CASSSFFGATNEKLFF,TGTGCCAGTAGTTCATTCTTCGGCGCAACTAATGAAAAACTGTTTTTT,TRBJ1-4,-,-,TRBV19
CASSLAQGPHTYEQFF,TGTGCCAGCAGCTTAGCCCAGGGCCCGCATACTTATGAGCAGTTCTTC,TRBJ2-1,-,-,TRBV7-9
CASSAARGGQPQHF,TGTGCCAGCAGTGCGGCGAGGGGAGGACAGCCCCAGCATTTT,TRBJ1-5,-,-,TRBV6-5
CAISEHRGAQGTGELFF,TGTGCCATCAGTGAGCATCGCGGGGCGCAAGGCACCGGGGAGCTGTTTTTT,TRBJ2-2,-,-,TRBV10-3
CASSWGTVSGANVLTF,TGTGCCAGCAGCTGGGGGACAGTCTCTGGGGCCAACGTCCTGACTTTC,TRBJ2-6,TRBD1,-,TRBV5-4
CASRKGQGGYEQYF,TGTGCCAGCAGGAAGGGACAGGGAGGATACGAGCAGTACTTC,TRBJ2-7,TRBD1,-,TRBV2
CASSPGLNNEQFF,TGTGCCAGCAGTCCTGGACTGAACAATGAGCAGTTCTTC,TRBJ2-1,-,few,TRBV28
CASSAGGLYSNQPQHF,TGTGCCAGCAGCGCGGGGGGACTGTATAGCAATCAGCCCCAGCATTTT,TRBJ1-5,-,-,TRBV7-2
CAWTSVSYEQYF,TGTGCCTGGACTAGCGTCTCCTACGAGCAGTACTTC,TRBJ2-7,-,-,TRBV30
CASSRHAEGQPQHF,TGTGCCAGCAGCAGACACGCCGAGGGTCAGCCCCAGCATTTT,TRBJ1-5,-,once,TRBV6-5
CASSQDGGFEAFF,TGCGCCAGCAGCCAAGATGGGGGATTTGAAGCTTTCTTT,TRBJ1-1,-,-,TRBV4-3
CASSLGGLAGAGELFF,TGCGCCAGCAGCTTGGGAGGCCTAGCGGGAGCCGGGGAGCTGTTTTTT,TRBJ2-2,TRBD2,-,TRBV5-1
CAISERQGKYEQYF,TGTGCCATCAGTGAGCGACAGGGAAAATACGAGCAGTACTTC,TRBJ2-7,TRBD1,-,TRBV10-3
CASSFDRGTDTQYF,TGTGCCAGCAGCTTTGACAGGGGCACAGATACGCAGTATTTT,TRBJ2-3,TRBD1,few,TRBV7-2
CASRPGRSTTGELFF,TGTGCCAGCAGGCCGGGACGGTCGACGACCGGGGAGCTGTTTTTT,TRBJ2-2,-,-,TRBV27
CASSFTRYNEQFF,TGCGCCAGCAGCTTTACGAGATACAATGAGCAGTTCTTC,TRBJ2-1,-,-,TRBV5-1
CASSPTGGGYGYTF,TGTGCCAGCAGCCCAACAGGGGGCGGGTATGGCTACACCTTC,TRBJ1-2,TRBD1,-,TRBV6-5
CASSLVVTGPSLQYF,TGTGCCAGCAGCTTAGTGGTGACAGGGCCTAGCCTGCAGTACTTC,TRBJ2-7,TRBD1,few,TRBV7-2
CASSAADGQRNEQFF,TGTGCCAGCAGCGCCGCCGACGGACAGAGGAATGAGCAGTTCTTC,TRBJ2-1,-,-,TRBV5-4
CASSSLPTSEEYYEQYF,TGTGCCAGCAGTTCCCTCCCCACTAGCGAGGAATACTACGAGCAGTACTTC,TRBJ2-7,TRBD2,-,TRBV28
CASSPTGQGINTEAFF,TGCGCCAGCAGCCCCACGGGACAGGGGATAAACACTGAAGCTTTCTTT,TRBJ1-1,TRBD1,-,TRBV5-1
CASTPKSTSGIYEQYF,TGTGCCAGCACCCCTAAGTCTACTAGCGGGATTTACGAGCAGTACTTC,TRBJ2-7,TRBD2,-,TRBV27
CASSMRTSGSGTGELFF,TGTGCCAGCAGCATGCGGACTAGCGGGAGTGGAACCGGGGAGCTGTTTTTT,TRBJ2-2,TRBD2,-,TRBV5-8
CASRRTVDSGNTIYF,TGTGCCAGCAGAAGGACAGTTGACTCTGGAAACACCATATATTTT,TRBJ1-3,-,once,TRBV6-5
CASRPPGQGARNIQYF,TGTGCCAGCAGACCCCCGGGACAGGGGGCGCGGAACATTCAGTACTTC,TRBJ2-4,TRBD1,-,TRBV6-6
CASSPLRSTGGNYEQYF,TGTGCCAGCAGCCCTCTTCGCTCGACAGGGGGCAACTACGAGCAGTACTTC,TRBJ2-7,TRBD1,-,TRBV14